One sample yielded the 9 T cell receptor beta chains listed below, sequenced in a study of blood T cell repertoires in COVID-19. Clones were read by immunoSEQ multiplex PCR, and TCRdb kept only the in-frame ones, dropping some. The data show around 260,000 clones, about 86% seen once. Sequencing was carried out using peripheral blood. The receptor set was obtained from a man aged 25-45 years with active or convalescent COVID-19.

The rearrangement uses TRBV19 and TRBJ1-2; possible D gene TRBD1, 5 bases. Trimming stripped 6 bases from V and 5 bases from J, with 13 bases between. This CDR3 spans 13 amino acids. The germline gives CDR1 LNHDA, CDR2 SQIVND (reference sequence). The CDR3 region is CASSPTDGYGYTF. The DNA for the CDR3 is TGTGCCAGTAGCCCGACAGACGGTTATGGCTACACCTTC.

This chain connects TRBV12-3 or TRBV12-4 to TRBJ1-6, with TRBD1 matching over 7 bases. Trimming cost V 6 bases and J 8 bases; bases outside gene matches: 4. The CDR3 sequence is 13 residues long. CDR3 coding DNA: TGTGCCAGCAGGGGGACAGAACATTCACCCCTCCACTTT. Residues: CASRGTEHSPLHF.

The CDR3 here is CASSIVGTGREKLFF. CDR3 bases: TGTGCCAGTAGTATAGTCGGGACAGGTCGTGAAAAACTGTTTTTT. The rearrangement joins TRBV19 to TRBJ1-4, with 8 bases fitting TRBD1. The CDR3 runs to 15 residues. J gave up 7 bases and V 1 base, and 5 bases lay outside the gene matches. Germline lookup yields CDR1 LNHDA and CDR2 SQIVND (reference sequence).

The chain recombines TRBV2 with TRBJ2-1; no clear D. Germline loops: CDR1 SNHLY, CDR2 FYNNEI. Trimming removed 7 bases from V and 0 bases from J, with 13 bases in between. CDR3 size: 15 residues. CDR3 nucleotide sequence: TGTGCCAGCATCCGACTTGCGAGCTCCTACAATGAGCAGTTCTTC. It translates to CASIRLASSYNEQFF.

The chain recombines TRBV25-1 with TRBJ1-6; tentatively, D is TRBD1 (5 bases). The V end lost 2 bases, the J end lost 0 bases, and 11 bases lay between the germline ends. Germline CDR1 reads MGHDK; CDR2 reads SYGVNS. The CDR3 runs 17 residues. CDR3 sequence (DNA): TGTGCCAGCAGTGAACCCCGGGGGAGCTCCTATAATTCACCCCTCCACTTT. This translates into CASSEPRGSSYNSPLHF.

The CDR3 nucleotides read TGTGCCACCAGCAGAAAAGGTCGACTAGCGGAGTACAATGAGCAGTTCTTC. Translation gives CATSRKGRLAEYNEQFF. The chain joins TRBV15 to TRBJ2-1, with 9 bases identical to TRBD2. In germline, CDR1 is LNHNV, CDR2 YYDKDF (reference sequence). This CDR3 has 17 residues. V dropped 2 bases and J dropped 4; count of bases not matched to a gene: 9. The variable domain in full, with the rest retrieved from reference TRBV15 and TRBJ2-1, is DAMVIQNPRYQVTQFGKPVTLSCSQTLNHNVMYWYQQKSSQAPKLLFHYYDKDFNNEADTPDNFQSRRPNTSFCFLDIRSPGLGDTAMYLCATSRKGRLAEYNEQFFGPGTRLTVL.

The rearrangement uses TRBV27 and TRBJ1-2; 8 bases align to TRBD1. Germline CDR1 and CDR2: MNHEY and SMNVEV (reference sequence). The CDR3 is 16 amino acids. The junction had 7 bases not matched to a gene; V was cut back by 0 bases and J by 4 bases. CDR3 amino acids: CASSLSRGLFGYGYTF. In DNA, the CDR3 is TGTGCCAGCAGTTTATCCAGGGGGCTTTTTGGCTATGGCTACACCTTC.

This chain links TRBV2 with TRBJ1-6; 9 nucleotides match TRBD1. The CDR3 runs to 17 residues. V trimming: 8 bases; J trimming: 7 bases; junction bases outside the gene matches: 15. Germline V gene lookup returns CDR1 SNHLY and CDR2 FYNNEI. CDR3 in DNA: TGTGCCAGCGATTTAGCCTCGTTGACAGGGGGAAATTCACCCCTCCACTTT. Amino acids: CASDLASLTGGNSPLHF.

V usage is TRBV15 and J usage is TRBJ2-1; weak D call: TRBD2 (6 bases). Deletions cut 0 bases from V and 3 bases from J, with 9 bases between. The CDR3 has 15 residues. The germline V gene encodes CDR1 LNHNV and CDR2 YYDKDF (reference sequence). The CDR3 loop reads CATSRDGTGYNEQFF. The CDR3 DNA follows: TGTGCCACCAGCAGAGATGGGACTGGCTACAATGAGCAGTTCTTC.